This TCR beta chain was obtained from a study of cytomegalovirus exposure and HLA in healthy donors (dated 2017 in TCRdb). A note on the overall study: An earlier analysis of 550 to 700 of the donors reported 250 to 300 Gb of sequence data and 117 million unique TCR beta sequences from roughly 200 million T cells. An early release covering 500 to 750 HLA-typed donors comprised approximately 300 gigabases of sequencing data and about 90 million unique TCR sequences. Of the approximately 400 genotyped donors, 70% to 90% were placed in the genetic ancestry cluster associated with self-reported Caucasian donors. The study aimed to test whether signatures of past pathogen exposure could be identified by cataloging public T cell receptors. The study profiled the T cell repertoires of fewer than 850 subjects by immunosequencing and related them to cytomegalovirus serostatus. Besides the first cohort of 550 to 750 subjects, a separate validation cohort made up of about 120 different subjects was used. The study combined high-throughput TCR immunosequencing, statistical association of individual TCRs with disease status, and machine learning to predict cytomegalovirus infection status. A later analysis re-analyzed previously published TCR beta repertoires from 660 or so donors and added high-resolution HLA genotyping to study TCR occurrence patterns. The later analysis used no new phenotypic data to find candidate immune exposures, relying instead on TCR beta sequences and their occurrence across donors. An earlier analysis of approximately 640 of the donors applied high-throughput TCR beta sequencing to assess whether each TCR beta V gene segment acted as functional or pseudogenic. Donor age, sex, ethnicity and CMV serostatus were compiled together with the repertoire data. In a later genetic analysis, genome-wide SNP genotypes for about three fifths of the 666 donors were used, and that subset was treated as a discovery cohort. All discovery cohort repertoires had been generated on a single sequencing platform. HLA typing included class I and class II loci at four-digit resolution. Typing coverage varied by locus: roughly 629-640 donors for A, B, C, DRB1 and DQB1; roughly 560 for DQA1; around 570 for DPA1; approximately 470 for DPB1. Roughly 5 DR-DQ haplotypes were treated as single units for association and clustering because of strong linkage in the cohort. Among 300 to 450 genotyped donors of the cohort, an average of around 240,000 unique TCR beta nucleotide sequences were sequenced per donor, around a sixth of them non-productive.

The cohort was made up of around 720 healthy bone marrow donors. At the time of sampling, all cohort members were nominally healthy, though unrecorded immune exposures were likely present. The donor tested CMV seronegative, placing the donor among the 350 to 400 seronegative members of the cohort. Every donor gave a peripheral blood sample, and the peripheral blood mononuclear cells from that sample were used for TCR beta sequencing. Genomic DNA was extracted from the blood cell samples with the Qiagen DNeasy Blood Extraction Kit. Summary of the overall study and its limitations: A cluster of highly shared sequence variants was judged likely to represent a technical artifact of the sequencing pipeline. A later genetic analysis reported fewer N-insertions in productive TCRs among donors in an Asian-associated ancestry cluster than the roughly 720-donor mean. While some public TCRs were present in many individuals, most TCR sequences turned up only very rarely across donors. Strong co-occurrence of HLA alleles, especially DR and DQ, made assigning TCR associations to individual alleles difficult. Specific HLA alleles were associated with around 18,000 TCR beta sequences at a false discovery rate of 0.05 in a later analysis. In a later analysis, HLA-associated TCR beta chains showed more clonal expansion and lower generation probabilities than non-associated chains that were equally common. According to a later analysis, parvovirus B19, influenza, CMV and Epstein-Barr virus appeared linked to several top co-occurrence clusters. Only TCR beta chains were sequenced in this cohort, and the absence of alpha or paired-chain data limited detectable features. A further reported finding was that TCR beta sequences accurately predicted the HLA-A and HLA-B alleles for most subjects in the first cohort. CMV serostatus was the only immune exposure information available for the cohort. Linkage disequilibrium might explain the correlated functional status among segregating V segments, but an unknown experimental factor could not be ruled out. A total of 150 or so TCR beta chains were listed by the study as associated with cytomegalovirus. The authors suggested that the approach could potentially be extended to other disease states and immunological phenotypes. A later analysis found that most CMV-associated TCR beta chains appeared HLA-restricted, with HLA associations seemingly driven largely by CMV exposure. The classifier was reported to diagnose cytomegalovirus status with high specificity and sensitivity in both the original cohort and the validation cohort. A later analysis found that TCR association rates varied across HLA loci, with DRB1 alleles showing the most associated TCRs and HLA-C alleles the fewest. Because some donors lacked HLA typing at each locus, the association tests relied only on the typed subset. The 87-base-pair reads could not distinguish some IMGT-functional V segments, including TRBV6-2 and TRBV6-3, so those segments were excluded. V-gene and J-gene trimming of TCR beta chains was associated with a missense DCLRE1C variant in a later genetic analysis, and the association was replicated in an independent cohort. A few of the identified cytomegalovirus-associated TCR beta chains were confirmed in vitro to be specific for cytomegalovirus antigens. Because counts were too low, more than 15 rarely observed V segments, including chromosome 9 orphons, were left out of the earlier analysis of about 620 of the donors. Broadly in line with IMGT annotations, most TCR beta V segments showed up in productive rearrangements about 90% or about 30% of the time in an earlier analysis of 587 of the donors. Presence/absence analyses assumed roughly uniform sequencing depth across donors, an assumption that may not hold.

The CDR3 goes from the cysteine to the phenylalanine over 15 residues. The read is trimmed to its CDR3 DNA, 45 bases read in frame from base 1. The germline V and J ends show losses of 5 bases and 2 bases respectively, and no gene match explains 7 bases of the junction. CDR1 and CDR2 are drawn from the germline V gene: MNHEY, SVGAGI. To prepare the library, the immunoSEQ multiplex PCR assay was applied. For the multiplex PCR, a mixture combining 60 forward primers for TCR Vbeta segments and 13 reverse primers for TCR Jbeta segments was used. A multiplex PCR assay on genomic DNA amplified the CDR3 region of rearranged TCR beta genes. On the Illumina HiSeq System, the amplified TCR beta libraries were sequenced as 87-base-pair reads. In the original analysis: A later analysis tallied roughly 80 million unique TCR beta chains across the 666 repertoires, and about 10 million of those chains were shared by two or more donors. To remove PCR and sequencing errors, raw reads were error-corrected and collapsed into unique sequences using a nearest-neighbor algorithm that merged closely related sequences. To assign V, D and J gene segments, CDR3 sequences were aligned to IMGT reference sequences. For a sequence to be retained, a match of at least six nucleotides was required to both a V gene segment and a J gene segment. Rearrangements were classified as productive when the CDR3 lacked stop codons and remained in frame with V and J, and all other rearrangements were classified as non-productive. Following IMGT convention, CDR3 was defined as the stretch from the second conserved V-encoded cysteine to the conserved J-encoded phenylalanine. The earlier analysis of a few hundred of the donors excluded any sequence lacking an unambiguous match to a single V gene segment. An earlier analysis of around 600 of the donors classified V segments as functional when productive rearrangements were above 56.7% and as segregating when the standard deviation between donors was above 5%. A statistical classification framework was developed to diagnose cytomegalovirus status using the catalog of TCR beta chain sequences. In a later analysis, TCR nucleotide sequences were compared against IMGT/GENE-DB human TR gene sequences so that V and J genes could be assigned. In a later analysis, CDR3 sequences and most-parsimonious VDJ recombination scenarios were assigned using the TCRdist pipeline. In a later analysis, every TCR beta chain was defined by the combination of its CDR3 amino acid sequence and its V-gene family, and reads without a unique V-gene family were dropped. In a later analysis, nearly 600 highly shared, low-generation-probability nucleotide sequences were removed to address suspected cross-contamination and a sequencing artifact. A later analysis calculated a clonal expansion index for each public chain from normalized within-repertoire ranks of inferred template counts. In a later analysis, generation probabilities were computed with a VDJ recombination model fitted to out-of-frame rearrangements, and the resulting probabilities were checked against IGoR. In a later analysis, hypergeometric tests were used to score TCR-TCR, TCR-HLA and TCR-CMV co-occurrence, with a repertoire-size bias correction applied to TCR pairs. False discovery rates were estimated in a later analysis by permuting HLA or CMV assignments 20 times. In a later analysis, co-occurring TCRs were grouped using DBSCAN, with TCRdist sequence similarity added in when clustering inside HLA-allele-positive subsets. Repertoires with fewer than 30,000 or more than 120,000 public chains were left out of co-occurrence clustering, as were about 5 repertoires with anomalous nucleotide sharing. TCRdb's version of the immuneACCESS table is confined to in-frame rearrangements and falls short of the full clone set. An unresolved V gene accounts for under half of the shortfall where checked; the remainder is of unknown origin. For V, J and clone size, that table is used; D and trimming come from the DNA. The sample records 140,000 or so clones, approximately 78% of which are singletons. 2.5% to 3% of the sample comes from the top ten.

As concerns this clone: What this receptor recognizes is not known. Per-base qualities were not stored, and no clone one base away is much larger.

The sequence was collected from a female donor in good health and CMV-seronegative. Sequencing was done on a sample of PBMCs. The sequence joins TRBV6-5 to TRBJ2-7, and 9 bases in between align with TRBD1. The nucleotides are TGTGCCAGCAGTCCGTACAGGGGGCTGACCTACGAGCAGTACTTC. This gives the protein CASSPYRGLTYEQYF.